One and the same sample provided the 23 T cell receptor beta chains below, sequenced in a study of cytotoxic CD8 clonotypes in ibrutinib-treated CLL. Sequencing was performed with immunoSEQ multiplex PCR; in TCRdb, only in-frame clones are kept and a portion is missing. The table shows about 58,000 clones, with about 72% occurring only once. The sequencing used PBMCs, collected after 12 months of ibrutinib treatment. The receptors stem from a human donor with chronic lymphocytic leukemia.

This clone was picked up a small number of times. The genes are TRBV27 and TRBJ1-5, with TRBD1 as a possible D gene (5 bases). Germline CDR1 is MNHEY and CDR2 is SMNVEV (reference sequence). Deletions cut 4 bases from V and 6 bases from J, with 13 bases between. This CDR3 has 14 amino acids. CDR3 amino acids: CASSSQGRTQPQHF. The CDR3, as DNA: TGTGCCAGCAGTTCGCAGGGACGAACTCAGCCCCAGCATTTT.

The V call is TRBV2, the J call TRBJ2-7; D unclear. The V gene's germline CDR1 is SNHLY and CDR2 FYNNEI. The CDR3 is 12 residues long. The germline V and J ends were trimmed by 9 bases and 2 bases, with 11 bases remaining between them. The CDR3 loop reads CASTEWTYEQYF. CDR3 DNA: TGTGCCAGTACGGAGTGGACCTACGAGCAGTACTTC.

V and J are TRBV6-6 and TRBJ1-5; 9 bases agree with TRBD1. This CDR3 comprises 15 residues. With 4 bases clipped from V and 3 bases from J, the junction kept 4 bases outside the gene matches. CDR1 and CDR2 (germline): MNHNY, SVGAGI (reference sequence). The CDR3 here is CASSSGQGNNQPQHF. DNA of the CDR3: TGTGCCAGCAGTTCGGGACAGGGCAACAATCAGCCCCAGCATTTT.

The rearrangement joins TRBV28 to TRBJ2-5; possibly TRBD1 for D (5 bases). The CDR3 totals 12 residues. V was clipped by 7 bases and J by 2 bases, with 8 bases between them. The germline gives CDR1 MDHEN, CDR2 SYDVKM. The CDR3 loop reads CASKGDQETQYF. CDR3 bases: TGTGCCAGCAAAGGGGATCAAGAGACCCAGTACTTC. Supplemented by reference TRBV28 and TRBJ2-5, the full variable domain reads DVKVTQSSRYLVKRTGEKVFLECVQDMDHENMFWYRQDPGLGLRLIYFSYDVKMKEKGDIPEGYSVSREKKERFSLILESASTNQTSMYLCASKGDQETQYFGPGTRLLVL.

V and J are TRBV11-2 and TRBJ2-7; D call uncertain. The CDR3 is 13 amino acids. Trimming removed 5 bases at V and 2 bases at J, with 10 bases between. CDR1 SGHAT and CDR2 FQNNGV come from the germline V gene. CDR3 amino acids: CASSPGRAYEQYF. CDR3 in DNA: TGTGCCAGCAGCCCCGGTAGGGCCTACGAGCAGTACTTC.

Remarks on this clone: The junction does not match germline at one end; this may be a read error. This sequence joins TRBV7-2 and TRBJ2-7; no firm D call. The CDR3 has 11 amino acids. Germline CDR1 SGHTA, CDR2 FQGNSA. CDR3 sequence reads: CASSLASRRFF. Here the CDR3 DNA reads TGTGCCAGCAGCTTAGCCTCCCGCCGTTTTTTC.

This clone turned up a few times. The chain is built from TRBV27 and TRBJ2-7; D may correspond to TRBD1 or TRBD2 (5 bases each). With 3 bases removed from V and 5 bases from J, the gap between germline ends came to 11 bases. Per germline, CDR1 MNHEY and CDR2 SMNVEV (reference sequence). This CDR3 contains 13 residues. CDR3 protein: CASSFFGDHEQYF. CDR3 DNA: TGTGCCAGCAGTTTCTTTGGGGACCACGAGCAGTACTTC.

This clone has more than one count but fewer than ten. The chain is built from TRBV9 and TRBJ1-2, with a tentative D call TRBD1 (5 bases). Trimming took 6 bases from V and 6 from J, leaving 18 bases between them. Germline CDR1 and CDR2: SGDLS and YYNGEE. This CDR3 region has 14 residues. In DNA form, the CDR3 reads TGTGCCAGCACCCGATCAGGGCAACATCATGGCTACACCTTC. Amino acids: CASTRSGQHHGYTF. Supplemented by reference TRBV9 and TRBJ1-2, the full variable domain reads DSGVTQTPKHLITATGQRVTLRCSPRSGDLSVYWYQQSLDQGLQFLIQYYNGEERAKGNILERFSAQQFPDLHSELNLSSLELGDSALYFCASTRSGQHHGYTFGSGTRLTVV.

CDR3 nucleotide sequence: TGCAGCGACTATGGAGATGGCTACACCTTC. Its translation is CSDYGDGYTF. This chain connects TRBV29-1 to TRBJ1-2; no reliable D call. The germline V gene has CDR1 SQVTM and CDR2 ANQGSEA. Trimming removed 7 bases from V and 6 bases from J, with 9 bases in between. This CDR3 has 10 residues.

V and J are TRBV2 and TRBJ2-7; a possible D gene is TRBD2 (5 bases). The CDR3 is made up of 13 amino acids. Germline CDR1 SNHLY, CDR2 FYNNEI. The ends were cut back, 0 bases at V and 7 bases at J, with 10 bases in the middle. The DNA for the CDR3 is TGTGCCAGCAGTGAAGCGGGAGAGGAAGAGCAGTACTTC. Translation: CASSEAGEEEQYF.

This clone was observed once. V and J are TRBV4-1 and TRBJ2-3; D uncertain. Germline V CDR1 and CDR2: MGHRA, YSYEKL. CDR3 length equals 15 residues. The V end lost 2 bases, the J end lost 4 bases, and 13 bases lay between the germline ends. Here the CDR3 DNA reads TGCGCCAGCAGCCAATTAGGTCCTAATGCAGATACGCAGTATTTT. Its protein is CASSQLGPNADTQYF.

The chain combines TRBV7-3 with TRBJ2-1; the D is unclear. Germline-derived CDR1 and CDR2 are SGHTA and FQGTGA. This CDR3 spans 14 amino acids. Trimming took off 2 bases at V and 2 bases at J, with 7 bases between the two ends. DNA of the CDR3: TGTGCCAGCAGCTTAGGGCAGCCCTACAATGAGCAGTTCTTC. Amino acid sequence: CASSLGQPYNEQFF. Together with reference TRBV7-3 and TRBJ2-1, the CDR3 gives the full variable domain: GAGVSQTPSNKVTEKGKYVELRCDPISGHTALYWYRQSLGQGPEFLIYFQGTGAADDSGLPNDRFFAVRPEGSVSTLKIQRTERGDSAVYLCASSLGQPYNEQFFGPGTRLTVL.

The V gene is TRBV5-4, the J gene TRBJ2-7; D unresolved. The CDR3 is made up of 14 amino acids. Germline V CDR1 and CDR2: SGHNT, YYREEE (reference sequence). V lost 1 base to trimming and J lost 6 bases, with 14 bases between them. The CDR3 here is CASSLLADRLEQYF. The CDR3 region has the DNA TGTGCCAGCAGCTTGTTGGCGGATCGCCTCGAGCAGTACTTC. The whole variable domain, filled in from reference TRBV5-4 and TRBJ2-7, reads ETGVTQSPTHLIKTRGQQVTLRCSSQSGHNTVSWYQQALGQGPQFIFQYYREEENGRGNFPPRFSGLQFPNYSSELNVNALELDDSALYLCASSLLADRLEQYFGPGTRLTVT.

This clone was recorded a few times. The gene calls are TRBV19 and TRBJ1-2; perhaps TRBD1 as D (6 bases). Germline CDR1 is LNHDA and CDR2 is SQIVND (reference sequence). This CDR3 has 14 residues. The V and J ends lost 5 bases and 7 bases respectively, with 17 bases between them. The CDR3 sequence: CASSLRGPTAGYTF. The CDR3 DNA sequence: TGTGCCAGTAGTCTCCGGGGGCCCACGGCTGGCTACACCTTC.

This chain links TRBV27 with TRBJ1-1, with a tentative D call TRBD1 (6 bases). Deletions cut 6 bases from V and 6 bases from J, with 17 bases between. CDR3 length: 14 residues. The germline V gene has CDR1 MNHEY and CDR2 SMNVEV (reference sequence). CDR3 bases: TGTGCCAGCAGCTCACGGGGGGCCCCACCTGAAGCTTTCTTT. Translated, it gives CASSSRGAPPEAFF.

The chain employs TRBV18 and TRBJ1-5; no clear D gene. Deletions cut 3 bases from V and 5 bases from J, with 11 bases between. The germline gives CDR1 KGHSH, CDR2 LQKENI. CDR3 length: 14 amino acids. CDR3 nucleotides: TGTGCCAGCTCACCTAATCTCGGCCATCAGCCCCAGCATTTT. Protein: CASSPNLGHQPQHF. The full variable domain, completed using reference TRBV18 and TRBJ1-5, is NAGVMQNPRHLVRRRGQEARLRCSPMKGHSHVYWYRQLPEEGLKFMVYLQKENIIDESGMPKERFSAEFPKEGPSILRIQQVVRGDSAAYFCASSPNLGHQPQHFGDGTRLSIL.

The CDR3 nucleotides read TGTGCCAGCAGCCAAGATGACCGGGGCTCCTACAATGAGCAGTTCTTC. This sequence encodes CASSQDDRGSYNEQFF. The chain carries TRBV4-2 and TRBJ2-1; tentative D call: TRBD2 (5 bases). The CDR3 spans 16 residues. V gave up 0 bases and J gave up 0 bases, with 9 bases separating them. Germline V gene sequence: CDR1 LGHNA, CDR2 YNFKEQ.

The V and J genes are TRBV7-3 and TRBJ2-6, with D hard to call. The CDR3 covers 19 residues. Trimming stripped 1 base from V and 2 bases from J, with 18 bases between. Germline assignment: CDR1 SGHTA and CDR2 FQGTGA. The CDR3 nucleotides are TGTGCCAGCAGCTTAAACTCTTTTGGCAGGCTCCCTGGGGCCAACGTCCTGACTTTC. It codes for CASSLNSFGRLPGANVLTF.

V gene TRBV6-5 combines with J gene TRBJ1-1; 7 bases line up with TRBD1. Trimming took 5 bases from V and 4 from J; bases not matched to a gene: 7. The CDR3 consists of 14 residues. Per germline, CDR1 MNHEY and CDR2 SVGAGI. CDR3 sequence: CASSLDRVGTEAFF. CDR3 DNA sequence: TGTGCCAGCAGTCTCGACAGGGTGGGCACTGAAGCTTTCTTT.

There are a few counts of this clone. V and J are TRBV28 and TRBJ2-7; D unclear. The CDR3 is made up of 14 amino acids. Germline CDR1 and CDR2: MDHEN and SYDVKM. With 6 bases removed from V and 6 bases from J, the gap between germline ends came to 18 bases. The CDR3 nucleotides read TGTGCCAGCAGCCCTGGACCCGGAACCCCCGAGCAGTACTTC. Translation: CASSPGPGTPEQYF.

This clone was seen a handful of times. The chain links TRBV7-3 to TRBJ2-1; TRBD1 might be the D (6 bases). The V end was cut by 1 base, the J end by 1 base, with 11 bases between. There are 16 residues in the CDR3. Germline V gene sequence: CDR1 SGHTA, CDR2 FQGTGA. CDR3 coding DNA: TGTGCCAGCAGCTTAAGGGCCAGGGGTTCCTACAATGAGCAGTTCTTC. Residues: CASSLRARGSYNEQFF. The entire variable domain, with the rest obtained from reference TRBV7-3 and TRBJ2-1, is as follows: GAGVSQTPSNKVTEKGKYVELRCDPISGHTALYWYRQSLGQGPEFLIYFQGTGAADDSGLPNDRFFAVRPEGSVSTLKIQRTERGDSAVYLCASSLRARGSYNEQFFGPGTRLTVL.

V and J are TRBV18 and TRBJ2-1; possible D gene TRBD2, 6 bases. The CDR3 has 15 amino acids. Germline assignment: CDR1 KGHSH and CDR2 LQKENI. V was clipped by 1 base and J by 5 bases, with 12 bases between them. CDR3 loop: CASSPQSSANNEQFF. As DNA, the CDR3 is TGTGCCAGCTCACCACAGTCTAGCGCAAACAATGAGCAGTTCTTC.

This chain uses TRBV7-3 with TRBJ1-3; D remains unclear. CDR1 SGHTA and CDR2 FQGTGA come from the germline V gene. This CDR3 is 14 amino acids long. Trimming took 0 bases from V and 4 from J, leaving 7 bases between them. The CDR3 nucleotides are TGTGCCAGCAGCTTAACCTGGGAAGGAAACACCATATATTTT. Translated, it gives CASSLTWEGNTIYF.